The 24 T cell receptor beta chains given below trace back to one sample, sequenced in a study of human T cells and chemical hapten exposure. MiXCR, applied by TCRdb to the RACE reads, yields one record per CDR3 protein. This table has approximately 80,000 distinct CDR3 sequences, 10% to 15% appearing once. This sample's time point: patch test 3, about 24 weeks after DPC sensitization. Treatment denoted: therapeutic diphenylcyclopropenone sensitization with weekly scalp DPC. The sequenced sample was whole blood, obtained in connection with sensitization to the hapten diphenylcyclopropenone (DPC). Every receptor here comes from a woman aged 50 to 60 with alopecia areata. Some clones in this sample may be carry-over from other donors' samples.

This clonotype was counted at least ten times. This rearrangement joins TRBV29-1 to TRBJ2-7; D possibly corresponds to TRBD2 (6 bases). This CDR3 is 12 amino acids long. Germline assignment: CDR1 SQVTM and CDR2 ANQGSEA. V lost 1 base to trimming and J lost 6 bases, with 10 bases between them. In nucleotides, the CDR3 is TGCAGCGTTGAAGTTGGGACTTCCGAGCAGTACTTC. It encodes CSVEVGTSEQYF.

This clonotype was seen at least ten times. The rearrangement uses TRBV29-1 and TRBJ2-1; D perhaps matches TRBD2 (6 bases). V was clipped by 5 bases and J by 4 bases, with 12 bases between them. The CDR3 consists of 13 residues. CDR1 SQVTM and CDR2 ANQGSEA come from the germline V gene. The CDR3 coding sequence is TGCAGCGTTACCCTGACTAGATACAATGAGCAGTTCTTC. It encodes CSVTLTRYNEQFF.

The CDR3 coding sequence is TGCAGCGTGCGCAGAGGACTAGAGCAGTTCTTC. Translated: CSVRRGLEQFF. The gene calls are TRBV29-1 and TRBJ2-1; tentative D call: TRBD2 (6 bases). The V and J ends lost 6 bases and 10 bases respectively, with 13 bases between them. Germline CDR1 SQVTM, CDR2 ANQGSEA. This CDR3 spans 11 amino acids.

This clonotype was counted only a few times. The V call is TRBV12-3 or TRBV12-4, the J call TRBJ1-2, with 8 positions matching TRBD1. CDR3 size: 13 residues. V dropped 3 bases and J dropped 7; count of bases not matched to a gene: 4. For the CDR3, the DNA is TGTGCCAGCAGTTTCGGGGACAGGAGTGGCTACACCTTC. It specifies CASSFGDRSGYTF.

V gene TRBV11-2 combines with J gene TRBJ1-2; no firm D call. Germline V gives CDR1 SGHAT, CDR2 FQNNGV. Deletions cut 5 bases from V and 3 bases from J, with 10 bases between. The length of the CDR3 is 13 residues. The CDR3 bases are TGTGCCAGCAGCCTCACGGGCGACTATGGCTACACCTTC. This encodes CASSLTGDYGYTF.

J is TRBJ2-5 and V is TRBV20-1; 12 bases match TRBD1. Germline-derived CDR1 and CDR2 are DFQATT and SNEGSKA (reference sequence). Unmatched junction bases numbered 10, after V lost 7 bases and J lost 10 bases. The CDR3 loop spans 13 amino acids. CDR3 sequence: CSVGTGGASGQYF. CDR3 nucleotide sequence: TGCAGTGTGGGGACAGGGGGCGCTTCGGGCCAGTACTTC.

The chain has TRBV7-2 and TRBJ2-1; no clear D. V dropped 3 bases and J dropped 3 bases, with 6 bases sitting between them. The CDR3 is 13 amino acids. Germline V lookup: CDR1 SGHTA, CDR2 FQGNSA. The CDR3, as DNA: TGTGCCAGCAGCTTCACATACTACAATGAGCAGTTCTTC. This encodes CASSFTYYNEQFF. The entire variable domain, with the rest obtained from reference TRBV7-2 and TRBJ2-1, is as follows: GAGVSQSPSNKVTEKGKDVELRCDPISGHTALYWYRQSLGQGLEFLIYFQGNSAPDKSGLPSDRFSAERTGGSVSTLTIQRTQQEDSAVYLCASSFTYYNEQFFGPGTRLTVL.

A few counts support this clonotype. The chain employs TRBV11-3 and TRBJ2-5; D not resolved. This CDR3 is built from 13 residues. CDR1 and CDR2 (germline): SGHNT, YENEEA. V dropped 2 bases and J dropped 4 bases, with 8 bases sitting between them. The CDR3 loop reads CASSLNPGETQYF. The CDR3 coding sequence is TGTGCCAGCAGCTTAAATCCGGGAGAGACCCAGTACTTC.

The sample holds a few counts of this clonotype. This rearrangement joins TRBV20-1 to TRBJ2-3, with 8 bases fitting TRBD1. The CDR3 runs 14 residues. With V trimmed by 3 bases and J by 4 bases, 6 bases remained unmatched. Per germline, CDR1 DFQATT and CDR2 SNEGSKA (reference sequence). CDR3 sequence reads: CSASRDRLPDTQYF. The CDR3 DNA sequence: TGCAGTGCTAGCCGGGACAGGCTCCCAGATACGCAGTATTTT.

This clonotype was found many times. This chain joins TRBV18 and TRBJ1-5; 8 bases agree with TRBD1. After removal of 4 bases from V and 2 bases from J, the junction contained 4 bases not matched to a gene. This CDR3 comprises 15 residues. The germline V gene has CDR1 KGHSH and CDR2 LQKENI. The CDR3 is CASSLGQGGNQPQHF. CDR3 DNA sequence: TGTGCCAGCTCACTTGGACAGGGAGGCAATCAGCCCCAGCATTTT.

This clonotype was counted at least ten times. The chain has TRBV7-3 and TRBJ2-3; unclear D gene. CDR1 is SGHTA and CDR2 is FQGTGA in the germline V gene. This CDR3 region has 14 residues. V lost 2 bases and J 2 bases, leaving 8 bases between the germline ends. The CDR3 spells CASSLELYTDTQYF. DNA for the CDR3: TGTGCCAGCAGCTTAGAACTATACACAGATACGCAGTATTTT.

There are a few counts of this clonotype. The rearrangement links TRBV9 to TRBJ1-1; D uncertain. With 0 bases removed from V and 1 base from J, the gap between germline ends came to 13 bases. CDR3 size: 16 residues. Germline V gene data show CDR1 as SGDLS and CDR2 as YYNGEE. The CDR3, as DNA: TGTGCCAGCAGCGTAGGGGGTGTTGCGACGAACACTGAAGCTTTCTTT. The encoded protein is CASSVGGVATNTEAFF.

The rearrangement links TRBV20-1 to TRBJ1-6, with a weak D call TRBD1 (6 bases). V lost 0 bases, J lost 11 bases, and 14 bases lay in between. This CDR3 is 14 amino acids long. Germline loops: CDR1 DFQATT, CDR2 SNEGSKA (reference sequence). CDR3 bases: TGCAGTGCTAGAGATCACGGGGGCAGGGCACCCCTCCACTTT. Protein sequence: CSARDHGGRAPLHF.

This clonotype has just a few counts. The chain joins TRBV9 to TRBJ2-5; a weak D match, TRBD2 (5 bases). There are 14 residues in the CDR3. V lost 0 bases and J lost 5, with 11 bases in between. Germline-derived CDR1 and CDR2 are SGDLS and YYNGEE. CDR3 residues: CASSVGFRGETQYF. CDR3 sequence (DNA): TGTGCCAGCAGCGTAGGTTTTCGAGGGGAGACCCAGTACTTC.

The V gene is TRBV6-2 or TRBV6-3, the J gene TRBJ2-7; D is possibly TRBD2 (6 bases). From germline, CDR1 is MNHEY and CDR2 SVGEGT. The CDR3 contains 15 residues. Deletions cut 2 bases from V and 7 bases from J, with 18 bases between. The CDR3 here is CASSYVASARFEQYF. The CDR3 DNA reads TGTGCCAGCAGTTACGTGGCTAGCGCGCGTTTTGAGCAGTACTTC.

The V call is TRBV29-1, the J call TRBJ1-6, with unresolved D. Germline assignment: CDR1 SQVTM and CDR2 ANQGSEA. This CDR3 is 13 amino acids long. Trimming left V 6 bases short and J 7 bases short, with 13 bases between. CDR3 sequence: CSVRGGGNSPLHF. CDR3 coding DNA: TGCAGCGTCCGGGGAGGTGGGAATTCACCCCTCCACTTT.

The rearrangement joins TRBV11-2 to TRBJ2-3; either TRBD1 or TRBD2 may fit D (5 bases each). Germline CDR1 and CDR2: SGHAT and FQNNGV. The V end lost 1 base, the J end lost 1 base, and 18 bases lay between the germline ends. This CDR3 has 18 amino acids. CDR3 sequence: CASSLALRGSHRTDTQYF. CDR3 DNA sequence: TGTGCCAGCAGCTTAGCCCTCCGGGGCTCTCATCGCACAGATACGCAGTATTTT.

The genes are TRBV20-1 and TRBJ1-6; tentatively, D is TRBD1 (5 bases). CDR3 length equals 15 residues. In germline, CDR1 is DFQATT, CDR2 SNEGSKA (reference sequence). Trimming left V 5 bases short and J 4 bases short, with 15 bases between. CDR3 region: CSAPRGTDYNSPLHF. In nucleotides, the CDR3 is TGCAGTGCTCCCCGGGGGACGGATTATAATTCACCCCTCCACTTT.

This rearrangement joins TRBV29-1 to TRBJ2-5; TRBD1 or TRBD2 may be the D gene (5 bases each). The V gene lost 4 bases and the J gene lost 1 base, with 10 bases spanning the gap. CDR1 is SQVTM and CDR2 is ANQGSEA in the germline V gene. The CDR3 is 13 amino acids. CDR3 residues: CSVGPGPQETQYF. CDR3 DNA: TGCAGCGTTGGCCCGGGACCCCAAGAGACCCAGTACTTC.

The table lists this clonotype with a count of one. The rearrangement uses TRBV28 and TRBJ2-7; D is possibly TRBD1 or TRBD2 (6 bases each). V was trimmed by 7 bases and J by 3 bases, leaving 13 bases between them. Per the germline V gene, CDR1 is MDHEN and CDR2 is SYDVKM. The CDR3 is 13 residues long. The CDR3 sequence: CASNAGHSYEQYF. In nucleotides, the CDR3 is TGTGCCAGCAATGCGGGACACAGCTACGAGCAGTACTTC.

The V call is TRBV5-1, the J call TRBJ1-6, with D uncertain. Between the trimmed V and J ends, which lost 4 bases and 14 bases, there was a span of 13 bases. This CDR3 has 12 amino acids. Per the germline V gene, CDR1 is SGHRS and CDR2 is YFSETQ. CDR3 region: CASSQNLEALHF. CDR3 nucleotide sequence: TGCGCCAGCAGCCAGAACCTTGAGGCCCTCCACTTT. The full variable domain, rest sourced from reference TRBV5-1 and TRBJ1-6, is KAGVTQTPRYLIKTRGQQVTLSCSPISGHRSVSWYQQTPGQGLQFLFEYFSETQRNKGNFPGRFSGRQFSNSRSEMNVSTLELGDSALYLCASSQNLEALHFGNGTRLTVT.

This clonotype has more than one count but fewer than ten. CDR3 bases: TGTGCCAGCAGCCAAGGGGGAGCCCCTACCTACGAGCAGTACTTC. This sequence encodes CASSQGGAPTYEQYF. This chain connects TRBV3-1 to TRBJ2-7; perhaps TRBD2 as D (5 bases). CDR1 is LGHDT and CDR2 is YNNKEL in the germline V gene (reference sequence). The CDR3 is made up of 15 amino acids. V was shortened by 1 base and J by 2 bases, with 12 bases between the two germline ends.

This clonotype was counted at least ten times. The V gene is TRBV11-2, the J gene TRBJ2-1; D is ambiguous. The CDR3 runs to 12 residues. Germline values: CDR1 SGHAT, CDR2 FQNNGV. The V and J ends lost 2 bases and 9 bases respectively, with 8 bases between them. The CDR3 loop is CASSLMPGEQFF. The CDR3 region has the DNA TGTGCCAGCAGCTTAATGCCGGGTGAGCAGTTCTTC.

There are many counts of this clonotype. The V gene is TRBV20-1, the J gene TRBJ2-7; no clear D gene. The CDR3 length is 11 residues. Trimming shortened V by 5 bases and J by 6 bases, and 11 bases separated the two germline ends. The germline gives CDR1 DFQATT, CDR2 SNEGSKA (reference sequence). Here the CDR3 DNA reads TGCAGTGCTCCTTTCCCCATCGAGCAGTACTTC. It translates to CSAPFPIEQYF.